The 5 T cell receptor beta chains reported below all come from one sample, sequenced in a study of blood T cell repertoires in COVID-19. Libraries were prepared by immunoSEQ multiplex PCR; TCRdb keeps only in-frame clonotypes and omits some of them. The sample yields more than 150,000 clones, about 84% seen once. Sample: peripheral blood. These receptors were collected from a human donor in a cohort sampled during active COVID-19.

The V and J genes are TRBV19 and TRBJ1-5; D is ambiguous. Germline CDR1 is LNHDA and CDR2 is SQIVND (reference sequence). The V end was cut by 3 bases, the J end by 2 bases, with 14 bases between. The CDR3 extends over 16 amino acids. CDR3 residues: CASSMEAPAGNQPQHF. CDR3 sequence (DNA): TGTGCCAGTAGTATGGAGGCCCCGGCGGGCAATCAGCCCCAGCATTTT.

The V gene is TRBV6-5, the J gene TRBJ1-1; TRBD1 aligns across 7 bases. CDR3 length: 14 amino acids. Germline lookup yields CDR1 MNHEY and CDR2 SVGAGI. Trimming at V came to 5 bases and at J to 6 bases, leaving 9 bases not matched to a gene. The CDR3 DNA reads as TGTGCCAGCAGTCTCCAGGGACAGACCCCTGAAGCTTTCTTT. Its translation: CASSLQGQTPEAFF.

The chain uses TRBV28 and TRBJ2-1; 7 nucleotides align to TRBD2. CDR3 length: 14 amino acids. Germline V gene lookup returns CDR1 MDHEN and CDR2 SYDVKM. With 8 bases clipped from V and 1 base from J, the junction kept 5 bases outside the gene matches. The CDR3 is CASLVGGSYNEQFF. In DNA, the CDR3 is TGTGCCAGCTTGGTCGGGGGGTCCTACAATGAGCAGTTCTTC.

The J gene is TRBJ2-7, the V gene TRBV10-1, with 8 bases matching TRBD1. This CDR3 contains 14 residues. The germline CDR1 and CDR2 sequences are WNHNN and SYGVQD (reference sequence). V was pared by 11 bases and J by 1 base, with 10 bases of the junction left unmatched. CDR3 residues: CALPERTGSYEQYF. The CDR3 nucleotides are TGCGCCCTCCCCGAAAGGACAGGGTCCTACGAGCAGTACTTC.

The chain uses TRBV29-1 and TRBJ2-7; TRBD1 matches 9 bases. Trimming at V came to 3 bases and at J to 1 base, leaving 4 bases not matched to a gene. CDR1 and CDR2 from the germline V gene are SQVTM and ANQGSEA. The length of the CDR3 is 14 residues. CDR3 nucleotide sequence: TGCAGCGTTGATTACGGGACAGGGTCCTACGAGCAGTACTTC. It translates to CSVDYGTGSYEQYF.